This TCR beta chain was retrieved from a study of T cells after yellow fever vaccination. The CDR3 sequence is 12 residues long. Trimming took off 5 bases at V and 3 bases at J, with 5 bases between the two ends. The germline V gene has CDR1 MNHNS and CDR2 SASEGT. TCRdb ran MiXCR on the 5' RACE reads and lists one entry per CDR3 protein. The sample shows 250,000 to 300,000 distinct CDR3 sequences, roughly 9% of them seen only once. V and J are TRBV6-1 and TRBJ1-5, with D uncertain. This clonotype originated in a man between 18 and 35 years old who received the YFV17D yellow fever vaccine. Sample: CD4+ T cells sorted from PBMCs, taken 5 days after the yellow fever booster vaccination. In nucleotides, the CDR3 is TGTGCCAGCAGTTTCACCAATCAGCCCCAGCATTTT. It specifies CASSFTNQPQHF.